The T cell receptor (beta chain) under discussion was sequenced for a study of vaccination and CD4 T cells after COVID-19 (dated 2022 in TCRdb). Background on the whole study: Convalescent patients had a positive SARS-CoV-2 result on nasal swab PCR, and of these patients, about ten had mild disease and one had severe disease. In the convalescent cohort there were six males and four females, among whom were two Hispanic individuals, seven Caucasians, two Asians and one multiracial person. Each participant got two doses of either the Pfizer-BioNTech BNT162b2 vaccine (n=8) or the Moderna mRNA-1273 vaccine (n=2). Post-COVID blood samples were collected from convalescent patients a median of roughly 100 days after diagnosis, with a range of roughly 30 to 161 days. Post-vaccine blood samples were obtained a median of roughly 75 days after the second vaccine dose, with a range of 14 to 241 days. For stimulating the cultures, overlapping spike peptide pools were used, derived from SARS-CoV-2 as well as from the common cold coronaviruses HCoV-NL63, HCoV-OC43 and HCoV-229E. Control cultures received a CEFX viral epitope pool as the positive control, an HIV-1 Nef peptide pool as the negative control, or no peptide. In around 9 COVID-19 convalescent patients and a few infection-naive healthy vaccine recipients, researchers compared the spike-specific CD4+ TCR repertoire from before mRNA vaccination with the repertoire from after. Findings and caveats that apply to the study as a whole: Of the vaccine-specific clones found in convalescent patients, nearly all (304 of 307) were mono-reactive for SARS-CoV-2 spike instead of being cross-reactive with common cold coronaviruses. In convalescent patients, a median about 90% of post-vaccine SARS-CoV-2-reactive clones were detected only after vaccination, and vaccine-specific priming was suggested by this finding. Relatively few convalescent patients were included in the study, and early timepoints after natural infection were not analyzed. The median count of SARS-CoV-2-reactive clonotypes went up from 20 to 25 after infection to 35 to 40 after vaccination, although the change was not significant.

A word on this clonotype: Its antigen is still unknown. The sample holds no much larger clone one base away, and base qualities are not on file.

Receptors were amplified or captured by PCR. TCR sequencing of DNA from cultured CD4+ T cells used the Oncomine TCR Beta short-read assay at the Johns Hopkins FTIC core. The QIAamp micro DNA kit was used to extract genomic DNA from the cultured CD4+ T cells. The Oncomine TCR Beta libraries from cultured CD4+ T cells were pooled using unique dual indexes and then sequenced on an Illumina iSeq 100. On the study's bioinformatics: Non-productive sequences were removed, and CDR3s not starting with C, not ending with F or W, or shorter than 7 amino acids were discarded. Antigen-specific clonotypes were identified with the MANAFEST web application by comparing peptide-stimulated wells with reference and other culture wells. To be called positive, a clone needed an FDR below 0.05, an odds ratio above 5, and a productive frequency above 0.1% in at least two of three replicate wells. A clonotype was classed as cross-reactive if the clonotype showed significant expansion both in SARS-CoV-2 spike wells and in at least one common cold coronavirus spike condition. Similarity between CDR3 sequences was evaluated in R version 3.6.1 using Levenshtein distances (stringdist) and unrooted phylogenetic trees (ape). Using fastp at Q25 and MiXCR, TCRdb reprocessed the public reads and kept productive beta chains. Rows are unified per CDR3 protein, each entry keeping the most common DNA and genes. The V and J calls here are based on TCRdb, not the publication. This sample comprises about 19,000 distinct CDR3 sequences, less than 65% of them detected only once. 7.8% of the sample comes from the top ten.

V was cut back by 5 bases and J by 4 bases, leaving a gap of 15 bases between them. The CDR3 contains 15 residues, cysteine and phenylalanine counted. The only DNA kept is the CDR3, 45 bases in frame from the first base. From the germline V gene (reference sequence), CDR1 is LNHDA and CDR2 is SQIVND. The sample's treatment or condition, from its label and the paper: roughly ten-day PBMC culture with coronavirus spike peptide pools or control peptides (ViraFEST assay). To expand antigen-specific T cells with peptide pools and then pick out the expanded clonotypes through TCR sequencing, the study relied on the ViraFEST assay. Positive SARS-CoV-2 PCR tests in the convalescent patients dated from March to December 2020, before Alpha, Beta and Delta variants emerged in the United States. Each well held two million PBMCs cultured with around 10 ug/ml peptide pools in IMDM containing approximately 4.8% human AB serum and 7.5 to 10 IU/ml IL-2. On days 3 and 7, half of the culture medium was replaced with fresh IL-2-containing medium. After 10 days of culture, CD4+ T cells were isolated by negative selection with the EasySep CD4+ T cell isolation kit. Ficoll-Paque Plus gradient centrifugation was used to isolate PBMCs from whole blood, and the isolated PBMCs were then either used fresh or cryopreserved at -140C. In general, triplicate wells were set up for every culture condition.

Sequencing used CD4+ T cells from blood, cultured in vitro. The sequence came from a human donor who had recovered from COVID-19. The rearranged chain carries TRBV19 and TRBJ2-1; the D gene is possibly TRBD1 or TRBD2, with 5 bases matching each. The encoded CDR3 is CASSFRDGTYNEQFF. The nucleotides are TGTGCCAGTAGTTTCCGGGACGGAACTTACAATGAGCAGTTCTTC.